This T cell receptor (beta chain) was profiled in a study of blood T cell repertoires in COVID-19. TCRdb's table, derived via immunoSEQ multiplex PCR, lists solely in-frame clones and lacks some. The data show about 84,000 clones, about 68% seen once. Trimming removed 2 bases from V and 6 bases from J, with 17 bases in between. The CDR3 consists of 15 residues. Germline CDR1 and CDR2: MNHNS and SASEGT. V and J are TRBV6-1 and TRBJ2-7, with TRBD2 as a possible D gene (5 bases). The clonotype comes from a man aged 50 to 59 with active or convalescent COVID-19. The sequenced material came from peripheral blood. CDR3 loop: CASSEWGPIEGEQYF. The CDR3, as DNA: TGTGCCAGCAGTGAATGGGGTCCCATCGAGGGCGAGCAGTACTTC.